This is a list of T cell receptor beta chains from one sample in a study of blood T cell repertoires in COVID-19. The protocol was immunoSEQ multiplex PCR, while the TCRdb copy is restricted to in-frame clones and leaves out a portion. The data contain about 92,000 clones, around 85% of them singletons. The specimen was peripheral blood. These receptors originate from a man older than 75 with acute or convalescent COVID-19. Both conserved end residues are part of each CDR3. A D gene is named only where the DNA matches it firmly. Some rows mark clone size as missing; the rest say once, few, many or name a class of expanded clone.

TRBD1	16	NA	TRBV14	TRBJ1-1	CASSQVTPQGGTEAFF	TGTGCCAGCAGCCAAGTAACCCCACAGGGGGGAACTGAAGCTTTCTTT
TRBD2	12	NA	TRBV6-5	TRBJ2-7	CATSGGSYEQYF	TGTGCCACTAGCGGGGGATCCTACGAGCAGTACTTC
NA	13	NA	TRBV19	TRBJ2-4	CATSPGTKNIQYF	TGTGCCACCAGTCCGGGTACCAAAAACATTCAGTACTTC
TRBD2	18	NA	TRBV18	TRBJ2-3	CASSLTDSGTRSTDTQYF	TGTGCCAGCTCACTAACTGATTCCGGGACTAGAAGCACAGATACGCAGTATTTT
NA	11	NA	TRBV30	TRBJ2-7	CAWKTGYEQYF	TGTGCCTGGAAGACAGGTTACGAGCAGTACTTC
TRBD1	15	NA	TRBV2	TRBJ2-7	CASSRRTGNSYEQYF	TGTGCCAGCAGTCGGAGGACAGGAAACTCCTACGAGCAGTACTTC
TRBD1	15	once	TRBV6-2/TRBV6-3	TRBJ2-1	CASSPPGQVHNEQFF	TGTGCCAGCAGTCCGCCGGGACAGGTACACAATGAGCAGTTCTTC
NA	14	NA	TRBV3-1/TRBV3-2	TRBJ1-5	CASSQDVFRQPQHF	TGTGCCAGCAGCCAAGATGTGTTCCGGCAGCCCCAGCATTTT
NA	15	NA	TRBV7-3	TRBJ1-1	CASSKEGVSNTEAFF	TGTGCCAGCAGTAAAGAGGGGGTTTCGAACACTGAAGCTTTCTTT
NA	15	NA	TRBV25-1	TRBJ1-6	CASQGLGIFDSPLHF	TGTGCCAGCCAGGGTCTGGGCATATTTGATTCACCCCTCCACTTT
TRBD2	14	NA	TRBV10-3	TRBJ2-7	CATERASGTYEQYF	TGTGCCACCGAAAGGGCTAGCGGGACCTACGAGCAGTACTTC
NA	13	NA	TRBV29-1	TRBJ1-1	CSGLGHSGAEAFF	TGCAGCGGTTTAGGACATAGTGGCGCTGAAGCTTTCTTT
TRBD1	14	few	TRBV30	TRBJ1-2	CAWSVSPGGYGYTF	TGTGCCTGGAGTGTAAGCCCAGGGGGCTATGGCTACACCTTC
NA	10	once	TRBV6-5	TRBJ2-5	CASSRETQYF	TGTGCCAGCAGTCGAGAGACCCAGTACTTC
NA	15	NA	TRBV6-1	TRBJ1-3	CASSEPGPWGNTIYF	TGTGCCAGCAGTGAACCAGGCCCCTGGGGAAACACCATATATTTT
TRBD1	14	NA	TRBV7-3	TRBJ2-3	CASSFRQGPDTQYF	TGTGCCAGCAGCTTTCGACAGGGGCCAGATACGCAGTATTTT
NA	14	NA	TRBV6-4	TRBJ2-3	CASSEAGSTDTQYF	TGTGCCAGCAGTGAGGCGGGTAGCACAGATACGCAGTATTTT
NA	15	NA	TRBV7-9	TRBJ2-3	CASSAMAGYTDTQYF	TGTGCCAGCAGCGCCATGGCGGGGTACACAGATACGCAGTATTTT
NA	14	NA	TRBV5-8	TRBJ1-3	CASSLEFSGNTIYF	TGTGCCAGCAGCTTAGAGTTCTCTGGAAACACCATATATTTT
NA	14	NA	TRBV27	TRBJ2-2	CASSWAPGSGELFF	TGTGCCAGCAGTTGGGCACCGGGGAGCGGGGAGCTGTTTTTT
NA	15	NA	TRBV21-1	TRBJ2-6	CASSNGGSGANVLTF	TGTGCCAGCAGCAACGGGGGCTCTGGGGCCAACGTCCTGACTTTC
TRBD1	20	NA	TRBV19	TRBJ2-7	CASSIKVPRGSAGGSYEQYF	TGTGCCAGTAGTATTAAGGTCCCCCGGGGCTCCGCAGGGGGCTCCTACGAGCAGTACTTC
TRBD1	15	once	TRBV11-2	TRBJ1-1	CASRHRDRGFTEAFF	TGTGCCAGCAGGCACCGGGACAGGGGGTTCACTGAAGCTTTCTTT
NA	14	NA	TRBV15	TRBJ1-2	CATSRGGGLGGYTF	TGTGCCACCAGCAGAGGGGGAGGGTTGGGCGGCTACACCTTC
NA	15	NA	TRBV18	TRBJ1-1	CASSPRDKVNTEAFF	TGTGCCAGCTCACCAAGGGACAAAGTGAACACTGAAGCTTTCTTT
TRBD1	15	NA	TRBV5-1	TRBJ2-7	CASSRLQGPRYEQYF	TGCGCCAGCAGCCGTTTACAGGGGCCCAGATACGAGCAGTACTTC
TRBD1	15	few	TRBV18	TRBJ2-2	CASSPDRGFTGELFF	TGTGCCAGCTCACCCGACAGGGGGTTCACCGGGGAGCTGTTTTTT
NA	15	NA	TRBV19	TRBJ1-1	CASSPETVRNTEAFF	TGTGCCAGTAGTCCAGAGACAGTTAGGAACACTGAAGCTTTCTTT
NA	13	once	TRBV30	TRBJ1-4	CAWRRATNEKLFF	TGTGCCTGGCGGCGGGCAACTAATGAAAAACTGTTTTTT
TRBD1	13	NA	TRBV10-2	TRBJ1-5	CASRGTGDQPQHF	TGCGCCAGCAGAGGGACAGGGGATCAGCCCCAGCATTTT